Detailed here is one TCR beta chain. The antigen it recognizes is unknown. Base qualities are not at hand, and no much larger clone is one base apart. The CDR3 sequence holds 14 residues, the cysteine and phenylalanine included. The entry retains the CDR3 DNA only, 42 bases that are in frame from base 1. The germline V gene gives CDR1 as LGHNT and CDR2 as FRNRAP. Relative to germline, V is 4 bases shorter and J is 0 bases shorter, with 8 bases between their ends. The data were obtained in a study of blood T cells in healthy people across ages (dated by TCRdb to about 2015). For context, the study as a whole: In model experiments, template switching captured roughly one uniquely barcoded TCR beta cDNA molecule for every two T cells. Age-related changes in TCR beta repertoire diversity were measured in the study by deep sequencing normalized with unique cDNA molecular identifiers. Four age groups were formed from the donors: young (average approximately 16 years), middle-aged (roughly 38), aged (about 68) and long-lived (approximately 80). To avoid experimental bias, donors of different ages were distributed randomly across sequencing lanes. For two donors (one aged 18 to 29 and one aged 80 or older), the study analyzed two additional independent replicas of 1 million unique cDNA reads from the same blood draw.

Summary of the overall study and its limitations: Conclusive comparison of naive and antigen-experienced compartments was prevented by the profiling of bulk unsorted PBMCs. As age increased, observed TCR beta diversity per million T cells dropped in a roughly linear way, and a significant reduction was already evident by age 40. Total diversity estimates from one million sequenced T cells were considered lower bounds and underestimates. Compared with the aged group, the long-lived group had more naive CD4+ T cells, fewer expanded clones and increased TCR diversity, a pattern suggesting age selection. The CMV infection status of donors was not known, potentially confounding age-related changes in expanded clonotypes. The percentage of naive T cells measured by flow cytometry correlated strongly with observed TCR beta diversity.

The approximately 40 donors, aged about 6 to 100 years, were systemically healthy Caucasian individuals from Russia. Each donor gave about 9.7 milliliters of peripheral blood, drawn into EDTA-treated Vacutainer tubes. PBMCs were isolated by Ficoll-Paque density-gradient centrifugation, with at least 6 million obtained per sample. Trizol reagent was used to extract total RNA from the PBMCs, yielding at least 5 micrograms per sample. The percentages of naive CD45RAhigh/CD27high T cells were determined by flow cytometry on a PBMC aliquot from every donor. The library was made by 5' RACE. TCRdb records Illumina HiSeq 2500 as the sequencer. A second PCR of about 6 to 12 cycles was run with a J-beta primer mix and a sample-barcoded 5' primer. A unique molecular identifier was introduced onto each TCR beta cDNA molecule by a template-switch 5' adaptor carrying 12 random nucleotides. At least 3 million CDR3-containing paired-end reads were obtained from each sample. All of the RNA was converted into first-strand cDNA using the Mint cDNA synthesis kit, with a TRBC-specific oligonucleotide serving as the primer. After uracil-DNA glycosylase treatment, a first 18-cycle PCR used universal primers M1SS and BC2_uni_R on all cDNA. As for the original processing: Each sample was normalized by randomly selecting 1 million high-quality reads, each carrying a distinct molecular identifier. Instead of being binned into consensus sequences, reads with shared molecular identifiers were discarded. CDR3 identification, clonotype clustering and error correction used MiTCR with a Q25 quality threshold and the strictest error-elimination algorithm. Lower-bound total TCR beta diversity was estimated with a nonparametric unseen species model using Euler transformation. TCRdb reworked the public reads: Q25 trimming with fastp, MiXCR clone assembly, productive beta chains retained. Rows merge per CDR3 protein into single entries with the most common DNA and genes. V and J calls and clone size were set by TCRdb, not the authors. This sample is represented by hundreds of thousands of distinct CDR3 sequences; more than 20% of them were singletons. The ten largest clones represent more than 3% of the sample.

The chain is made from TRBV12-5 and TRBJ2-3, with the D gene too uncertain to name. The sample consisted of blood. This sequence originates from a man aged 70 or older in good health. The nucleotide sequence reads TGTGCTAGTGGTTCTCCCGCTAGCACAGATACGCAGTATTTT. Its protein reads: CASGSPASTDTQYF. Where the CDR3 stops, the reference TRBV12-5 and TRBJ2-3 genes take over; the full variable domain is DARVTQTPRHKVTEMGQEVTMRCQPILGHNTVFWYRQTMMQGLELLAYFRNRAPLDDSGMPKDRFSAEMPDATLATLKIQPSEPRDSAVYFCASGSPASTDTQYFGPGTRLTVL.